Listed here are 10 T cell receptor beta chains from one sample, sequenced in a study of tumor and adjacent non-tumor tissue in lung cancer. The template was RNA from unsorted bulk tissue. Three rounds of nested PCR, following a modified ARM-PCR protocol, produced the TCRbeta library. TCRdb re-derived calls from the multiplex PCR reads in MiXCR, one entry per CDR3 protein. This sample has 120,000 to 150,000 distinct CDR3 sequences; approximately 64% occur once, and the top ten carry 15% to 20%. The sequenced sample consisted of lung tumor tissue. The receptor source for this set is a man aged 60 to 75 with small cell lung cancer.

The V and J genes are TRBV4-2 and TRBJ2-3, with 7 bases fitting TRBD2. The V and J ends lost 4 bases and 2 bases, in that order; junction bases with no gene match: 6. Germline V CDR1 and CDR2: LGHNA, YNFKEQ. The CDR3 runs 15 residues. DNA for the CDR3: TGTGCCAGCAGCCGGGAGGGGTATATCACAGATACGCAGTATTTT. It yields the protein CASSREGYITDTQYF.

Turning to this clonotype: One junction end disagrees with the germline gene, perhaps due to a read error. V gene TRBV11-2 combines with J gene TRBJ2-1, with 14 bases fitting TRBD2. Germline V gene lookup returns CDR1 SGHAT and CDR2 FQNNGV. CDR3 length: 19 amino acids. The CDR3 sequence is CASSSGGGTSGSIYSEQFF. The DNA for the CDR3 is TGTGCCAGCAGCTCCGGGGGTGGGACTAGCGGGAGTATCTACAGTGAGCAGTTCTTC.

V is TRBV20-1 and J is TRBJ2-5; D is possibly TRBD2 (6 bases). Trimming took off 8 bases at V and 5 bases at J, with 15 bases between the two ends. The CDR3 runs 12 residues. Germline assignment: CDR1 DFQATT and CDR2 SNEGSKA (reference sequence). The DNA of the CDR3 is TGCAGTACAAGCTCTGGGGGGGAGACCCAGTACTTC. Protein product: CSTSSGGETQYF.

In the case of this clonotype: Lacking the conserved final phenylalanine or tryptophan, this CDR3 likely reflects a read error. The V gene is TRBV11-3, the J gene TRBJ2-3, with D perhaps TRBD2 (5 bases). Trimming left V 5 bases short and J 3 bases short, with 15 bases between. The V gene's germline CDR1 is SGHNT and CDR2 YENEEA. The CDR3 sequence is 15 residues long. The CDR3 protein is CASSLGGADTDTQYY. In nucleotides, the CDR3 is TGTGCCAGCAGCCTAGGAGGAGCGGATACAGATACGCAGTATTAT.

As for this clonotype: Since a much larger clone is just one base distant, this may be a read error. As DNA, the CDR3 is TGTGCCAGCCGAAGGGACGCCACCTACAAGCAGTACTTC. Translated, it gives CASRRDATYKQYF. This chain joins TRBV6-5 and TRBJ2-7; TRBD1 or TRBD2 may be the D gene (5 bases each). The CDR3 totals 13 residues. Germline V gene data show CDR1 as MNHEY and CDR2 as SVGAGI.

This clonotype was seen only a few times. One junction end disagrees with the germline gene, perhaps due to a read error. The CDR3 DNA is TGTACCAGCATCTTAGGCATAGCGGGAGGGCCCGGGGGGCAGTTCTTC. As protein: CTSILGIAGGPGGQFF. J is TRBJ2-1 and V is TRBV11-2, with 11 bases fitting TRBD2. The CDR3 has 16 residues. The V gene's germline CDR1 is SGHAT and CDR2 FQNNGV.

CDR3 protein: CATSPRWGDTQYF. DNA of the CDR3: TGTGCCACCAGTCCAAGGTGGGGAGATACGCAGTATTTT. This sequence joins TRBV24-1 and TRBJ2-3; no firm D call. CDR1 KGHDR and CDR2 SFDVKD come from the germline V gene. This CDR3 comprises 13 residues. Trimming took 6 bases from V and 5 from J, leaving 11 bases between them.

The rearrangement uses TRBV28 and TRBJ1-2, with unresolved D. CDR3 length: 14 residues. Germline CDR1 and CDR2: MDHEN and SYDVKM. The V and J ends lost 5 bases and 4 bases respectively, with 14 bases between them. The CDR3 DNA reads as TGTGCCAGCAGTACCAGACATGACTTCTATGGCTACACCTTC. It is translated as CASSTRHDFYGYTF.

A remark on this clonotype: This may come from a read error, since a much larger clone is one base off. The gene calls are TRBV5-4 and TRBJ2-3; no definite D call. The CDR3 sequence is 14 residues long. Trimming removed 4 bases at V and 6 bases at J, with 15 bases between. The V gene's germline CDR1 is SGHNT and CDR2 YYREEE (reference sequence). In nucleotides, the CDR3 is TGTGCCAGCAGCATCTCTTATAATCAGGATACGCAGTATTTT. Encoded protein: CASSISYNQDTQYF.

V is TRBV5-4 and J is TRBJ2-3, with a tentative D call TRBD2 (6 bases). The CDR3 extends over 14 amino acids. V was cut by 4 bases and J by 4 bases, with 13 bases left in between. Germline CDR1 and CDR2: SGHNT and YYREEE (reference sequence). The chain's CDR3 is CASSLSGLSDTQYF. The CDR3 DNA follows: TGTGCCAGCAGCCTTTCGGGACTCTCAGATACGCAGTATTTT.